Shown below are 27 T cell receptor beta chains from a single sample sequenced in a study of blood T cell repertoires in COVID-19. Assay: immunoSEQ multiplex PCR; the TCRdb copy retains only in-frame clones and omits some. The sample shows 60,000 to 85,000 clones, 90% of them seen only once. The sample comprised peripheral blood. The receptors derive from a man aged 50-60 years with acute or convalescent COVID-19.

The chain recombines TRBV9 with TRBJ1-2; TRBD1 agrees at 7 bases. The J segment lost 0 bases and the V segment lost 2 bases, leaving 7 bases of the junction unmatched. Germline lookup yields CDR1 SGDLS and CDR2 YYNGEE. The CDR3 consists of 16 residues. The chain's CDR3 is CASSVSQGVANYGYTF. The CDR3 DNA sequence: TGTGCCAGCAGCGTTTCGCAGGGGGTAGCTAACTATGGCTACACCTTC.

This chain connects TRBV14 to TRBJ1-4; possibly TRBD1 for D (6 bases). From germline, CDR1 is SGHDN and CDR2 FVKESK. The V end was cut by 0 bases, the J end by 2 bases, with 10 bases between. The CDR3 covers 16 residues. CDR3 loop: CASSQDRGATNEKLFF. CDR3 nucleotides: TGTGCCAGCAGCCAAGATCGGGGGGCTACTAATGAAAAACTGTTTTTT.

This chain uses TRBV13 with TRBJ2-7; the D gene is possibly TRBD1 (8 bases). The length of the CDR3 is 16 residues. In germline, CDR1 is PRHDT, CDR2 FYEKMQ (reference sequence). V lost 5 bases and J 5 bases, leaving 22 bases between the germline ends. The CDR3 loop is CASSPREGRGRNEQYF. The CDR3 bases are TGTGCCAGCAGCCCTAGGGAGGGCAGGGGGCGGAACGAGCAGTACTTC.

V gene TRBV6-5 combines with J gene TRBJ1-5; D might be TRBD1 (5 bases). This CDR3 spans 13 amino acids. V gave up 2 bases and J gave up 9 bases, with 11 bases separating them. The germline V gene has CDR1 MNHEY and CDR2 SVGAGI. The CDR3: CASSYGRDAPQHF. CDR3 nucleotides: TGTGCCAGCAGTTACGGCAGGGATGCGCCCCAGCATTTT.

V usage is TRBV28 and J usage is TRBJ2-2; D may be TRBD2 (5 bases). Germline V gene data show CDR1 as MDHEN and CDR2 as SYDVKM. CDR3 size: 14 residues. Trimming pared 8 bases from V and 3 bases from J, leaving 13 bases between. The CDR3 loop reads CASSSPGDTGELFF. In nucleotides, the CDR3 is TGTGCCAGCTCTTCCCCCGGGGACACCGGGGAGCTGTTTTTT.

The table lists this clone with a few counts. J is TRBJ1-1 and V is TRBV4-3; D is possibly TRBD1 (5 bases). CDR3 size: 15 residues. Germline V gene sequence: CDR1 LGHNA, CDR2 YSLEER. V gave up 0 bases and J gave up 4 bases, with 12 bases separating them. CDR3 protein: CASSQDLSRVTEAFF. DNA for the CDR3: TGCGCCAGCAGCCAAGATCTTAGCAGGGTCACTGAAGCTTTCTTT.

The V call is TRBV9, the J call TRBJ2-6; TRBD1 is a possible D gene (6 bases). V was shortened by 3 bases and J by 0 bases, with 7 bases between the two germline ends. In germline, CDR1 is SGDLS, CDR2 YYNGEE. The CDR3 contains 15 residues. CDR3 in amino acids: CASSEGVSGANVLTF. CDR3 bases: TGTGCCAGCAGCGAGGGGGTCTCTGGGGCCAACGTCCTGACTTTC.

The CDR3, as DNA: TGCGCCAGCAGCTTGGCAAATGAGCAGTTCTTC. Translated, it gives CASSLANEQFF. The rearrangement links TRBV5-1 to TRBJ2-1; D gene unclear. The V end lost 0 bases, the J end lost 7 bases, and 2 bases lay between the germline ends. Germline CDR1 reads SGHRS; CDR2 reads YFSETQ. The CDR3 totals 11 residues.

This chain uses TRBV6-5 with TRBJ2-2; the match to TRBD1 covers 8 bases. The CDR3 is 13 residues long. J lost 6 bases, V lost 9 bases, and 6 bases had no gene match. Germline V gene data show CDR1 as MNHEY and CDR2 as SVGAGI. The CDR3, as DNA: TGTGCCAGGGACAGGGTAAATGCCGGGGAGCTGTTTTTT. This gives the protein CARDRVNAGELFF.

The chain is built from TRBV18 and TRBJ2-6; TRBD1 aligns across 7 bases. This CDR3 region has 15 residues. Germline V gene lookup returns CDR1 KGHSH and CDR2 LQKENI. V dropped 5 bases and J dropped 0; count of bases not matched to a gene: 1. The CDR3 loop reads CASSSGGSGANVLTF. In DNA, the CDR3 is TGTGCCAGCTCATCAGGGGGCTCTGGGGCCAACGTCCTGACTTTC. Looking up the rest from reference TRBV18 and TRBJ2-6 gives the full variable domain: NAGVMQNPRHLVRRRGQEARLRCSPMKGHSHVYWYRQLPEEGLKFMVYLQKENIIDESGMPKERFSAEFPKEGPSILRIQQVVRGDSAAYFCASSSGGSGANVLTFGAGSRLTVL.

The chain has TRBV30 and TRBJ1-5; tentative D call: TRBD1 (6 bases). The CDR3 length is 14 residues. Deletions cut 5 bases from V and 2 bases from J, with 13 bases between. Looked up from germline, CDR1 is GTSNPN and CDR2 is SVGIG (reference sequence). This CDR3 is CAWAGGGGNQPQHF. The CDR3 nucleotides are TGTGCCTGGGCGGGGGGCGGAGGCAATCAGCCCCAGCATTTT.

The chain links TRBV10-3 to TRBJ2-5; TRBD1 aligns across 10 bases. CDR1 ENHRY and CDR2 SYGVKD come from the germline V gene. The CDR3 totals 15 residues. The V segment lost 6 bases and the J segment 4 bases; nucleotides outside the gene matches: 8. The CDR3 DNA is TGTGCCATCAGGGAGGGGACAGGGGAGGGAGAGACCCAGTACTTC. Its translation: CAIREGTGEGETQYF.

This chain connects TRBV6-5 to TRBJ2-5; tentative D call: TRBD2 (5 bases). The CDR3 is 13 residues long. The V end was cut by 6 bases, the J end by 2 bases, with 10 bases between. CDR1 and CDR2 from the germline V gene are MNHEY and SVGAGI. The CDR3 coding sequence is TGTGCCAGCAGCTCGGGGTTTCAAGAGACCCAGTACTTC. It translates to CASSSGFQETQYF.

J is TRBJ1-1 and V is TRBV4-3; TRBD1 matches at 11 bases. V lost 2 bases and J lost 6; bases outside the gene matches: 8. The CDR3 is 16 residues long. Germline CDR1 reads LGHNA; CDR2 reads YSLEER. The DNA of the CDR3 is TGCGCCAGCAGCCAATATACGGGACAGGGGGGGCCTGAAGCTTTCTTT. Its protein is CASSQYTGQGGPEAFF.

The CDR3 coding sequence is TGTGCCAGCAGCTCTCGCGGGGACTATAATTCACCCCTCCACTTT. Translating it yields CASSSRGDYNSPLHF. The gene calls are TRBV28 and TRBJ1-6; D call uncertain. Trimming cost V 6 bases and J 3 bases, with 12 bases left between them. CDR1 MDHEN and CDR2 SYDVKM come from the germline V gene. This CDR3 region has 15 residues.

This chain joins TRBV12-3 or TRBV12-4 and TRBJ1-5, with D possibly matching TRBD1 (5 bases). V was clipped by 6 bases and J by 4 bases, with 10 bases between them. The CDR3 loop spans 13 amino acids. In DNA, the CDR3 is TGTGCCAGCAGCGCGACAGCTAATCAGCCCCAGCATTTT. As protein: CASSATANQPQHF.

This chain connects TRBV4-2 to TRBJ2-3; 7 bases map to TRBD2. The germline gives CDR1 LGHNA, CDR2 YNFKEQ. The CDR3 contains 15 residues. The V segment lost 5 bases and the J segment 3 bases; nucleotides outside the gene matches: 8. This CDR3 reads CASSASSGETDTQYF. CDR3 sequence (DNA): TGTGCCAGCAGCGCCTCAAGCGGGGAGACAGATACGCAGTATTTT.

CDR3 DNA sequence: TGTGCCATCCTCGGGGGGCCTACCGGGGAGCTGTTTTTT. Its translation is CAILGGPTGELFF. The gene calls are TRBV10-3 and TRBJ2-2, with a tentative D call TRBD2 (7 bases). V was clipped by 8 bases and J by 5 bases, with 12 bases between them. Germline V gives CDR1 ENHRY, CDR2 SYGVKD. The CDR3 has 13 residues.

The chain joins TRBV11-1 to TRBJ2-5; TRBD2 is a possible D gene (5 bases). CDR3 size: 16 residues. The V gene lost 6 bases and the J gene lost 4 bases, with 21 bases spanning the gap. From germline, CDR1 is SGHAT and CDR2 FQDESV (reference sequence). DNA of the CDR3: TGTGCCAGCAGTCCGCGATCCTCCCTCCGGGGAGAGACCCAGTACTTC. This sequence encodes CASSPRSSLRGETQYF. Variable domain in full (rest from reference TRBV11-1 and TRBJ2-5): EAEVAQSPRYKITEKSQAVAFWCDPISGHATLYWYRQILGQGPELLVQFQDESVVDDSQLPKDRFSAERLKGVDSTLKIQPAELGDSAMYLCASSPRSSLRGETQYFGPGTRLLVL.

CDR3 nucleotide sequence: TGTGCCAGCAGCCAAATACAGGGGGCGGCCCTATCCCGGCAGTTCTTC. Translation gives CASSQIQGAALSRQFF. The chain employs TRBV3-1 (or the pseudogene TRBV3-2) and TRBJ2-1; 9 bases map to TRBD1. This CDR3 comprises 16 residues. Germline CDR1 LGHDT, CDR2 YNNKEL (reference sequence). J lost 12 bases, V lost 2 bases, and 14 bases had no gene match.

J is TRBJ2-7 and V is TRBV29-1; the D is unclear. Per the germline V gene, CDR1 is SQVTM and CDR2 is ANQGSEA. The CDR3 consists of 12 residues. The V gene lost 8 bases and the J gene lost 7 bases, with 18 bases spanning the gap. As DNA, the CDR3 is TGCAGCTATGGTCCCCCCGCAGTAGAGCAGTACTTC. Translated, it gives CSYGPPAVEQYF.

The rearrangement links TRBV18 to TRBJ1-2; D may be TRBD1 (5 bases). The CDR3 has 16 amino acids. V gave up 1 base and J gave up 8 bases, with 20 bases separating them. CDR1 and CDR2 from the germline V gene are KGHSH and LQKENI. For the CDR3, the DNA is TGTGCCAGCTCACCACAAGGCCAAGGGGTATTCCGGGGCTACACCTTC. Amino acids: CASSPQGQGVFRGYTF.

Comments on this clone: Sequence at one end of the junction differs from germline and may be a read error. The J gene is TRBJ1-2, the V gene TRBV4-1; tentative D call: TRBD1 (6 bases). The CDR3 length is 16 residues. Germline lookup yields CDR1 MGHRA and CDR2 YSYEKL. Written as DNA, the CDR3 is TGCGCCAGCAGTCAAGCATTAGGGGGGGACGGCTATGGCTACACCTTC. This encodes CASSQALGGDGYGYTF.

The chain combines TRBV28 with TRBJ2-7, with D maybe TRBD2 (6 bases). This CDR3 spans 16 amino acids. Germline CDR1 is MDHEN and CDR2 is SYDVKM. Trimming removed 8 bases from V and 0 bases from J, with 20 bases in between. CDR3 sequence: CASRAVRAGSSYEQYF. For the CDR3, the DNA is TGTGCCAGCCGGGCTGTTCGGGCGGGGAGCTCCTACGAGCAGTACTTC. The whole variable domain, filled in from reference TRBV28 and TRBJ2-7, reads DVKVTQSSRYLVKRTGEKVFLECVQDMDHENMFWYRQDPGLGLRLIYFSYDVKMKEKGDIPEGYSVSREKKERFSLILESASTNQTSMYLCASRAVRAGSSYEQYFGPGTRLTVT.

This clone has just one count. The rearrangement uses TRBV19 and TRBJ2-1; 9 bases align to TRBD2. The germline V gene encodes CDR1 LNHDA and CDR2 SQIVND (reference sequence). This CDR3 has 15 amino acids. With 7 bases clipped from V and 7 bases from J, the junction kept 11 bases outside the gene matches. The CDR3 region is CASTISGRPFNEQFF. In DNA form, the CDR3 reads TGTGCCAGTACTATCAGCGGGAGGCCCTTTAATGAGCAGTTCTTC.

The chain employs TRBV9 and TRBJ2-5; no clear D gene. Germline loops: CDR1 SGDLS, CDR2 YYNGEE. Deletions cut 4 bases from V and 4 bases from J, with 23 bases between. The CDR3 is made up of 17 amino acids. The CDR3 is CASSNSLMGLPGETQYF. DNA for the CDR3: TGTGCCAGCAGCAATAGCCTGATGGGTTTGCCTGGAGAGACCCAGTACTTC.

The sample holds a few counts of this clone. V is TRBV28 and J is TRBJ1-4, with D possibly TRBD1 on 6 matching bases. The germline CDR1 and CDR2 sequences are MDHEN and SYDVKM. V was cut by 5 bases and J by 5 bases, with 18 bases left in between. This CDR3 is 16 amino acids long. In nucleotides, the CDR3 is TGTGCCAGCAGTGCCCCGCAGGGGCAACTCAATGAAAAACTGTTTTTT. This codes for CASSAPQGQLNEKLFF.